This TCR beta chain was obtained from a study of vaccination and CD4 T cells after COVID-19. Oncomine TCR Beta short-read sequencing was applied to DNA from cultured CD4+ T cells. TCRdb re-analysed the PCR reads in MiXCR, keeping a single row per CDR3 protein. The profile shows about 24,000 distinct CDR3 sequences, about 30% of them singletons. CDR3 size: 15 residues. V trimming: 7 bases; J trimming: 4 bases; junction bases outside the gene matches: 10. Germline CDR1 and CDR2: MNHNS and SASEGT. This clonotype has more than one count but fewer than ten. No antigen is known for it. The time point denotes: late sampling 161 to 241 days after vaccination in a few convalescent patients. Treatment noted: roughly 10-day PBMC culture with coronavirus spike peptide pools or control peptides (ViraFEST assay). After around ten days of culture, CD4+ T cells were negatively selected.

The TCR sequence derives from a human donor who had recovered from COVID-19. This sequence joins TRBV6-1 and TRBJ2-7, with TRBD1 matching 10 bases. Specimen: CD4+ T cells from blood, cultured in vitro, collected about 7 months after SARS-CoV-2 vaccination. The CDR3 sequence: CASTENRQGAYEQYF. The CDR3 DNA reads TGTGCCAGCACAGAGAACAGACAGGGGGCTTACGAGCAGTACTTC.